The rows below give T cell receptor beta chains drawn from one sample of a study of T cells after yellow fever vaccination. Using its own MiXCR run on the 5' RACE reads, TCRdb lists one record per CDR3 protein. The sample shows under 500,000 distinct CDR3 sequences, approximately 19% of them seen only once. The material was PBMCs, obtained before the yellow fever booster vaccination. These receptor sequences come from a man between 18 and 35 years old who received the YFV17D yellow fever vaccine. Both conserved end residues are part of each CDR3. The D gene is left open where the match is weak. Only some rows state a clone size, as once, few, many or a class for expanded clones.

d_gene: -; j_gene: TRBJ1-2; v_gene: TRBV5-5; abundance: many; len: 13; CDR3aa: CASSQRFQRGYTF; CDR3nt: TGTGCCAGCAGCCAAAGATTTCAAAGGGGCTACACCTTC
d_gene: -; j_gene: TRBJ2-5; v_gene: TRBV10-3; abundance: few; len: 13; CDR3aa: CAISEEQWETQYF; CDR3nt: TGTGCCATCAGTGAGGAACAGTGGGAGACCCAGTACTTC
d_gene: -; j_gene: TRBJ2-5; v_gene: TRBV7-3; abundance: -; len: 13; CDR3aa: CASSSRARETQYF; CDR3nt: TGTGCCAGCAGCTCACGGGCCCGCGAAACCCAGTACTTC
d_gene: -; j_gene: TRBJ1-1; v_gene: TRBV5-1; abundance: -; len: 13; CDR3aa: CASNNGGNTEAFF; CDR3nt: TGCGCCAGCAACAACGGGGGGAACACTGAAGCTTTCTTT
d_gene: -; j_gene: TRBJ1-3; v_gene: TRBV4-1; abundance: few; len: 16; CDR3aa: CASSQDRSGQGNTIYF; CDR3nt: TGCGCCAGCAGCCAAGACCGATCGGGGCAAGGAAACACCATATATTTT
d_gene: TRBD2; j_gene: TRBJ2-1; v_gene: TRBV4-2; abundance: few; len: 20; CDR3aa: CASSQDIRLAGGTSYNEQFF; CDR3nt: TGTGCCAGCAGCCAAGATATCCGACTAGCGGGGGGGACGTCCTACAATGAGCAGTTCTTC
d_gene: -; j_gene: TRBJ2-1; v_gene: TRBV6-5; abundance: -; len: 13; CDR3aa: CASSYFQYNEQFF; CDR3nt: TGTGCCAGCAGTTACTTCCAGTACAATGAGCAGTTCTTC
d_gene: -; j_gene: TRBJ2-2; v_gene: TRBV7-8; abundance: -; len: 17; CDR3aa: CASSPKPGLINTGELFF; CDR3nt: TGTGCCAGCAGCCCAAAACCGGGACTCATTAACACCGGGGAGCTGTTTTTT
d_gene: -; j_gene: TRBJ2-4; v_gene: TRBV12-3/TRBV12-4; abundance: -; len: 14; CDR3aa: CASSSAIAKNIQYF; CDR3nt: TGTGCCAGCAGTTCTGCGATAGCCAAAAACATTCAGTACTTC
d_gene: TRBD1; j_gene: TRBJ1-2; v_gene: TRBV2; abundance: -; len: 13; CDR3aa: CASGGDRNYGYTF; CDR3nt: TGTGCCAGCGGTGGGGACAGGAACTATGGCTACACCTTC
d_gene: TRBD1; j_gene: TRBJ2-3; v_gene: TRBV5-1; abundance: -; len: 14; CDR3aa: CASSRWTGQDTQYF; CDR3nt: TGCGCCAGCAGCCGCTGGACAGGCCAAGATACGCAGTATTTT
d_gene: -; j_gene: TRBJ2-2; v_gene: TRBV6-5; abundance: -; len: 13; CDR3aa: CASSYPPTRELFF; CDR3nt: TGTGCCAGCAGTTACCCCCCCACCCGGGAGCTGTTTTTT
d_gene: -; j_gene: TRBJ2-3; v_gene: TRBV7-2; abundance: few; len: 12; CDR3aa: CASSLRHELPIF; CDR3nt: TGTGCCAGCAGCCTCCGACACGAGCTCCCTATCTTT
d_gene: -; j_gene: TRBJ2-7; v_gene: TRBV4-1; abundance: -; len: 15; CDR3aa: CASSQEPRPSQEQYF; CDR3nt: TGCGCCAGCAGCCAAGAGCCCAGACCCTCGCAAGAGCAGTACTTC
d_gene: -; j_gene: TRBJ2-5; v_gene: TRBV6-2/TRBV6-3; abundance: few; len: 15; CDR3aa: CASKRFSGQGETQYF; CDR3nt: TGTGCCAGCAAACGCTTCTCCGGCCAAGGGGAGACCCAGTACTTC
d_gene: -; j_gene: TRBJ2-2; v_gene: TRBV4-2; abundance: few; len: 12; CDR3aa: CASSQTVGELFF; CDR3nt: TGTGCCAGCAGCCAAACGGTCGGGGAGCTGTTTTTT
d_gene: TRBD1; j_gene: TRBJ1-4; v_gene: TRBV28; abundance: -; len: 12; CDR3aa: CASRLTGGKLFF; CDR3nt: TGTGCCAGCAGATTGACAGGGGGTAAACTGTTTTTT
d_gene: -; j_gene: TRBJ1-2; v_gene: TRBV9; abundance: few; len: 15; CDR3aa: CASSVGMGPSYGYTF; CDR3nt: TGTGCCAGCAGCGTAGGGATGGGACCAAGCTATGGCTACACCTTC
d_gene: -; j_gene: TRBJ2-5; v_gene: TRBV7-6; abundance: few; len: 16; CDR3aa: CASSLSSSQGRETQYF; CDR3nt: TGTGCCAGCAGCTTATCTTCATCCCAGGGGAGAGAGACCCAGTACTTC
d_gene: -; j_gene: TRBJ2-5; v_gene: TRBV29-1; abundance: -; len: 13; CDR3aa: CSVEIMRRETQYF; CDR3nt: TGCAGCGTTGAAATAATGAGGAGAGAGACCCAGTACTTC
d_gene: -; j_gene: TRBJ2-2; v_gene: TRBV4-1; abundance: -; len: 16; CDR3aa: CASSQVTRIITGELFF; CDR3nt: TGCGCCAGCAGCCAAGTGACTAGAATCATCACCGGGGAGCTGTTTTTT
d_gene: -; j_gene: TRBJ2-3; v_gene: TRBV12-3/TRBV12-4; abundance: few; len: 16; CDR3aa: CASNGLWDQGGDTQYF; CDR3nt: TGTGCCAGCAATGGGCTGTGGGACCAAGGGGGAGATACGCAGTATTTT
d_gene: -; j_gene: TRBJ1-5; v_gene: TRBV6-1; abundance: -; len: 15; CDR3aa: CASSEWSDDRQPQHF; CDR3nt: TGTGCCAGCAGTGAATGGTCAGACGACCGACAGCCCCAGCATTTT
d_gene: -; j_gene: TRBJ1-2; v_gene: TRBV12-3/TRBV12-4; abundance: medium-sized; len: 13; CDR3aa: CASSFNSLRGYTF; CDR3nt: TGTGCCAGCAGTTTTAACAGCTTGAGGGGCTACACCTTC
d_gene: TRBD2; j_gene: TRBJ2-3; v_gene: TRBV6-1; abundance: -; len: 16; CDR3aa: CASRETGTSVKDTQYF; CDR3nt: TGTGCCAGCAGGGAAACCGGGACTAGCGTGAAAGATACGCAGTATTTT
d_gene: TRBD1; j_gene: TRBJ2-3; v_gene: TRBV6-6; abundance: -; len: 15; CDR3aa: CASSHPGQGTDTQYF; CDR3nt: TGTGCCAGCAGTCACCCGGGACAGGGCACAGATACGCAGTATTTT
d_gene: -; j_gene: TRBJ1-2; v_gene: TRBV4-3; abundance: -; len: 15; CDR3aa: CASSQDHRGVYGYTF; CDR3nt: TGCGCCAGCAGCCAAGACCATCGGGGGGTCTATGGCTACACCTTC
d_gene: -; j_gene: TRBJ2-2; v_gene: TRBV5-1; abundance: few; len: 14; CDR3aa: CASSGIAYTGELFF; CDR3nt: TGCGCCAGCAGCGGAATAGCCTACACCGGGGAGCTGTTTTTT
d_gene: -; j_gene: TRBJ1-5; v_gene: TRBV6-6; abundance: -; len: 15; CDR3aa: CASSWEFYSNQPQHF; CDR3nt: TGTGCCAGCAGCTGGGAATTCTACAGCAATCAGCCCCAGCATTTT
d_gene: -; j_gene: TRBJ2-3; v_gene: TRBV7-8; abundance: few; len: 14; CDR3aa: CASDPYPSTDTQYF; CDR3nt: TGTGCCAGCGACCCCTACCCTAGCACAGATACGCAGTATTTT
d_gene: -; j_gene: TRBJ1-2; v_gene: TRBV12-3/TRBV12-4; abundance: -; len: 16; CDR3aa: CASSKPWAGVIAGYTF; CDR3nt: TGTGCCAGCAGTAAACCTTGGGCAGGGGTTATCGCTGGCTACACCTTC
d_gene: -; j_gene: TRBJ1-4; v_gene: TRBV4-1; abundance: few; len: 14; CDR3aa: CASSQVSGNEKLFF; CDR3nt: TGCGCCAGCAGCCAAGTGTCGGGAAATGAAAAACTGTTTTTT